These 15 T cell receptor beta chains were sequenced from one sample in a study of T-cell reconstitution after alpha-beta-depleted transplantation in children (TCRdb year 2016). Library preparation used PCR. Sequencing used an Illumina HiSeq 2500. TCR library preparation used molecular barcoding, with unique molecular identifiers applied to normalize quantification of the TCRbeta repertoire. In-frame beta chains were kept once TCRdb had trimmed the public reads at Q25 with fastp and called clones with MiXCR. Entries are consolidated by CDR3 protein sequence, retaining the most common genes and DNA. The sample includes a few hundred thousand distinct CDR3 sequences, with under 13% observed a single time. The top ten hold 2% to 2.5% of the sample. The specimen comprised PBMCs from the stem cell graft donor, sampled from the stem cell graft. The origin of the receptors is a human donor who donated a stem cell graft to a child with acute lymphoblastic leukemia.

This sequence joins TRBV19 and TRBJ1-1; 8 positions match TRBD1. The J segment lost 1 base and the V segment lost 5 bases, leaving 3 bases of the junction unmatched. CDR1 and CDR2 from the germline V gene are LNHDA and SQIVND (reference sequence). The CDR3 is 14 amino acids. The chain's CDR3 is CASSVGQGNTEAFF. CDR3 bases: TGTGCCAGTAGTGTCGGACAGGGGAACACTGAAGCTTTCTTT.

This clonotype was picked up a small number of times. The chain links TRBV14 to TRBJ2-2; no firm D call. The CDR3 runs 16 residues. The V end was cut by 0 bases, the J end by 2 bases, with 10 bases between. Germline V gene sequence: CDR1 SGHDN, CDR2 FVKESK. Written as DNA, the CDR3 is TGTGCCAGCAGCCAAGAATTCAGGTTAAACACCGGGGAGCTGTTTTTT. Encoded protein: CASSQEFRLNTGELFF.

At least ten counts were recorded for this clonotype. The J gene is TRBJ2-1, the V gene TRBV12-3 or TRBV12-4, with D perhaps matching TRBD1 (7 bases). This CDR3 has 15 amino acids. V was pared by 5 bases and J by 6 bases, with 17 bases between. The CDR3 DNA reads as TGTGCCAGCAGTGCCAGGGGGTGGGGGGCCAATGAGCAGTTCTTC. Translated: CASSARGWGANEQFF.

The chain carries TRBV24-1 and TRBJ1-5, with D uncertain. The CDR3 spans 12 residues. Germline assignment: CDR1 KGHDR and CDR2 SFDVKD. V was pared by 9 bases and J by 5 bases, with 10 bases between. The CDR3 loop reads CATCNSYQPQHF. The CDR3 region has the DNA TGTGCCACCTGTAACAGTTATCAGCCCCAGCATTTT.

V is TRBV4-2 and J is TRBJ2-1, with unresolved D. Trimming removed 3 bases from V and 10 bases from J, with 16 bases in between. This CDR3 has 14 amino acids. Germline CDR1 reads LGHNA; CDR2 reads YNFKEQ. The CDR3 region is CASSQDVSITEQFF. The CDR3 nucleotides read TGTGCCAGCAGCCAGGATGTCTCTATTACGGAGCAGTTCTTC.

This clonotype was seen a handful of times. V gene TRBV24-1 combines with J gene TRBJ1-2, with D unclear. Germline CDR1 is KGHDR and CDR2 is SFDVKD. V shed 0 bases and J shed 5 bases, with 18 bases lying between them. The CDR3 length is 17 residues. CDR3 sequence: CATSDLMDASPPYGYTF. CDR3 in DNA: TGTGCCACCAGTGATTTGATGGATGCCTCCCCTCCTTATGGCTACACCTTC.

The CDR3 is CSASPNLAGVYGATQYF. The CDR3 DNA follows: TGCAGTGCTAGCCCCAATCTAGCGGGAGTATATGGAGCGACCCAGTACTTC. The V gene is TRBV20-1, the J gene TRBJ2-5; 10 bases agree with TRBD2. CDR1 is DFQATT and CDR2 is SNEGSKA in the germline V gene (reference sequence). Trimming removed 3 bases from V and 7 bases from J; junction bases left unmatched: 17. The CDR3 sequence is 17 residues long.

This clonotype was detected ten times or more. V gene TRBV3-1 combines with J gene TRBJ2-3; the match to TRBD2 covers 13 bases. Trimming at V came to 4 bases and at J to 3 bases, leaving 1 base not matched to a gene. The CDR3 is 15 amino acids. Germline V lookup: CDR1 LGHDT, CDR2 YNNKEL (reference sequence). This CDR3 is CASSLTSGGTDTQYF. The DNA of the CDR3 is TGTGCCAGCAGCCTGACTAGCGGGGGGACAGATACGCAGTATTTT.

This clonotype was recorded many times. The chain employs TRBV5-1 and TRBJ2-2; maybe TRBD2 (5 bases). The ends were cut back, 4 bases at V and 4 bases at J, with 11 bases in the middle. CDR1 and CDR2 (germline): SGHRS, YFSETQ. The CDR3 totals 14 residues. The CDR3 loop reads CASSREDVTGELFF. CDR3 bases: TGCGCCAGCAGCCGGGAAGATGTCACCGGGGAGCTGTTTTTT.

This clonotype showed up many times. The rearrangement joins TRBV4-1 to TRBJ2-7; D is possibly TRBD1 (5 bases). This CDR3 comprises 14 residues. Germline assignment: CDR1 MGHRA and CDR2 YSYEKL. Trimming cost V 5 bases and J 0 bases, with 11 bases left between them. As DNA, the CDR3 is TGCGCCAGCAGCGGGTCGGACAACTCCTACGAGCAGTACTTC. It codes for CASSGSDNSYEQYF.

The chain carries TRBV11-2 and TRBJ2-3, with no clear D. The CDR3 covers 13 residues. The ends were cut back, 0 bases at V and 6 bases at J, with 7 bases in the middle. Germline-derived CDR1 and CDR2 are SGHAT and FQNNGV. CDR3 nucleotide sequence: TGTGCCAGCAGCTTAGAGTCCCTTGATACGCAGTATTTT. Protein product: CASSLESLDTQYF.

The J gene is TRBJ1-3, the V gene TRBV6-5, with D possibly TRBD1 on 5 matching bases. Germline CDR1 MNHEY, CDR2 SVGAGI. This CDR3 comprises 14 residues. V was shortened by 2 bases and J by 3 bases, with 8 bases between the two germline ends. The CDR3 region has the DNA TGTGCCAGCAGTTACGGGCAGGGTGGAAACACCATATATTTT. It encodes CASSYGQGGNTIYF.

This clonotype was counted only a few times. CDR3 amino acids: CASSLRTAGVKPYNEQFF. CDR3 in DNA: TGTGCCAGCAGCTTAAGAACGGCGGGAGTAAAACCCTACAATGAGCAGTTCTTC. The chain recombines TRBV5-6 with TRBJ2-1, with TRBD2 matching 7 bases. The CDR3 has 18 residues. V dropped 2 bases and J dropped 2; count of bases not matched to a gene: 13. Germline V gives CDR1 SGHDT, CDR2 YYEEEE.

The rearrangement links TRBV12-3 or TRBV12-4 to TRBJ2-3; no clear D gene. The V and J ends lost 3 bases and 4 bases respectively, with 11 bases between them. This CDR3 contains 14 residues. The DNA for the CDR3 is TGTGCCAGCAGTTTCCGGAACATAGCAGATACGCAGTATTTT. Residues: CASSFRNIADTQYF.

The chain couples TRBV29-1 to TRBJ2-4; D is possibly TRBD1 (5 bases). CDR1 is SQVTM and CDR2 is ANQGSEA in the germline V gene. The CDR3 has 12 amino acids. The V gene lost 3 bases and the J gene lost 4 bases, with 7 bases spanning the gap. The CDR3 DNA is TGCAGCGTTGAGGACAAGAAAAACATTCAGTACTTC. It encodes CSVEDKKNIQYF.